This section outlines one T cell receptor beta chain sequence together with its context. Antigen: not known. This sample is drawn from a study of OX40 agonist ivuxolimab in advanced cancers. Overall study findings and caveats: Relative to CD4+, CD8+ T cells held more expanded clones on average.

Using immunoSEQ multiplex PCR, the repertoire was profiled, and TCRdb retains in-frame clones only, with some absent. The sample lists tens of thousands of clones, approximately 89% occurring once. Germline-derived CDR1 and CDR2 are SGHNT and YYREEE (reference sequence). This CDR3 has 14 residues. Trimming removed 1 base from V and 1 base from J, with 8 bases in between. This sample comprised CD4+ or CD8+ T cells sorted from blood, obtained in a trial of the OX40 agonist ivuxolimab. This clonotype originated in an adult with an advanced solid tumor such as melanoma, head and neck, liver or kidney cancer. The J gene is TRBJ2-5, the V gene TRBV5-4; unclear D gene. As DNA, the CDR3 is TGTGCCAGCAGCTTGCAGGAATTCCAAGAGACCCAGTACTTC. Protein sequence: CASSLQEFQETQYF.